These 16 T cell receptor beta chains came from one sample sequenced in a study of naive and memory T cell subsets. The beta constant-region primer was an equimolar mix of two oligonucleotides covering TRBC1 and TRBC2. TCRdb re-called the UMI-ligation and nested PCR reads with MiXCR, one entry per CDR3 protein. The sample includes 120,000 to 150,000 distinct CDR3 sequences, approximately 17% seen only once; the top ten take just over 0.14%. The sequenced material came from naive CD4+ T cells from blood. All receptors come from a human donor in good health.

The table lists this clonotype with a few counts. The chain links TRBV18 to TRBJ2-7; D is ambiguous. Germline CDR1 reads KGHSH; CDR2 reads LQKENI. This CDR3 has 13 amino acids. Trimming removed 3 bases at V and 7 bases at J, with 13 bases between. CDR3 amino acids: CASSPSGAGEQYF. DNA for the CDR3: TGTGCCAGCTCACCCTCCGGTGCTGGGGAGCAGTACTTC.

The V gene is TRBV5-1, the J gene TRBJ2-5; the D is unclear. The CDR3 has 14 residues. V gave up 7 bases and J gave up 0 bases, with 13 bases separating them. Germline CDR1 reads SGHRS; CDR2 reads YFSETQ. The CDR3 loop is CASATGHDQETQYF. DNA for the CDR3: TGCGCCAGCGCTACCGGCCATGACCAAGAGACCCAGTACTTC.

This clonotype was detected many times. The V call is TRBV18, the J call TRBJ2-1; no clear D. The CDR3 is 11 amino acids. Trimming left V 2 bases short and J 10 bases short, with 6 bases between. In germline, CDR1 is KGHSH, CDR2 LQKENI. CDR3 loop: CASSPWAEQFF. For the CDR3, the DNA is TGTGCCAGCTCACCATGGGCAGAGCAGTTCTTC.

This chain uses TRBV5-1 with TRBJ1-5; 9 nucleotides line up with TRBD1. Germline V gene lookup returns CDR1 SGHRS and CDR2 YFSETQ. The CDR3 is 15 residues long. Germline trimming cut 0 bases from V and 4 bases from J; bases unmatched to any gene: 2. CDR3 in DNA: TGCGCCAGCAGCTTGGGGACAGGGGAGAATCAGCCCCAGCATTTT. This codes for CASSLGTGENQPQHF.

This CDR3 reads CASSSGLAESTDTQYF. As DNA, the CDR3 is TGCGCCAGCTCCTCGGGACTAGCGGAATCCACAGATACGCAGTATTTT. This sequence joins TRBV10-1 and TRBJ2-3, with TRBD2 matching over 11 bases. The CDR3 has 16 residues. Looked up from germline, CDR1 is WNHNN and CDR2 is SYGVQD (reference sequence). V lost 8 bases, J lost 2 bases, and 9 bases stayed unmatched.

V is TRBV7-9 and J is TRBJ2-4; D remains unclear. This CDR3 is 14 amino acids long. The ends were cut back, 3 bases at V and 1 base at J, with 7 bases in the middle. Germline CDR1 is SEHNR and CDR2 is FQNEAQ (reference sequence). DNA of the CDR3: TGTGCCAGCAGCTTGTCTGTGGCCAAAAACATTCAGTACTTC. Translating it yields CASSLSVAKNIQYF.

The V and J genes are TRBV24-1 and TRBJ2-7; D gene uncertain. The germline V gene encodes CDR1 KGHDR and CDR2 SFDVKD. Trimming left V 2 bases short and J 8 bases short, with 12 bases between. The CDR3 is 13 amino acids. This CDR3 is CATSDSNGFKQYF. The CDR3 nucleotides read TGTGCCACCAGTGATTCCAACGGGTTCAAGCAGTACTTC.

The chain has TRBV12-3 or TRBV12-4 and TRBJ2-1; no firm D call. The CDR3 contains 17 residues. Deletions cut 6 bases from V and 1 base from J, with 19 bases between. CDR3 nucleotide sequence: TGTGCCAGCAGATCGACCGGTTGGCGGCGATCCTACAATGAGCAGTTCTTC. Translated, it gives CASRSTGWRRSYNEQFF.

This chain connects TRBV12-3 or TRBV12-4 to TRBJ2-1; D gene ambiguous. With 3 bases removed from V and 8 bases from J, the gap between germline ends came to 11 bases. This CDR3 has 13 residues. The CDR3 sequence is CASSLSAGDEQFF. The CDR3 DNA reads as TGTGCCAGCAGTTTGTCCGCCGGAGATGAGCAGTTCTTC.

This clonotype was detected a few times. The chain is built from TRBV9 and TRBJ2-2; D ambiguous. Per germline, CDR1 SGDLS and CDR2 YYNGEE. CDR3 length equals 15 residues. The V end was cut by 0 bases, the J end by 5 bases, with 11 bases between. CDR3 bases: TGTGCCAGCAGCGTAGGACACTCTGGGACCGGGGAGCTGTTTTTT. Protein product: CASSVGHSGTGELFF.

The gene calls are TRBV20-1 and TRBJ2-7; possibly TRBD2 for D (6 bases). The CDR3 length is 13 residues. Germline CDR1 reads DFQATT; CDR2 reads SNEGSKA (reference sequence). With 3 bases removed from V and 4 bases from J, the gap between germline ends came to 13 bases. This CDR3 is CSARAGSGYEQYF. The CDR3 DNA is TGCAGTGCTAGGGCCGGGAGTGGGTACGAGCAGTACTTC.

Only a few counts were recorded for this clonotype. The CDR3 loop is CRPDGDGYTF. DNA for the CDR3: TGCAGGCCCGATGGCGATGGCTACACCTTC. This rearrangement joins TRBV20-1 to TRBJ1-2; D unclear. There are 10 residues in the CDR3. Germline CDR1 and CDR2: DFQATT and SNEGSKA (reference sequence).

The gene calls are TRBV4-1 and TRBJ2-3; TRBD1 might be the D (5 bases). The CDR3 is 16 amino acids. The germline V gene encodes CDR1 MGHRA and CDR2 YSYEKL. Trimming stripped 7 bases from V and 3 bases from J, with 20 bases between. Here the CDR3 DNA reads TGCGCCAGCAAGGGGCGACCAGCTATGGGTACAGATACGCAGTATTTT. It encodes CASKGRPAMGTDTQYF.

The chain carries TRBV27 and TRBJ2-2, with unresolved D. The CDR3 extends over 14 amino acids. Between the trimmed V and J ends, which lost 4 bases and 7 bases, there was a span of 13 bases. The germline V gene has CDR1 MNHEY and CDR2 SMNVEV (reference sequence). CDR3 region: CASSSKARYGELFF. The CDR3 DNA is TGTGCCAGCAGTTCTAAGGCTCGATACGGGGAGCTGTTTTTT.

This clonotype has only a few counts. The chain carries TRBV16 and TRBJ2-1; the match to TRBD2 covers 12 bases. The V segment lost 6 bases and the J segment 5 bases; nucleotides outside the gene matches: 5. In germline, CDR1 is KGHSY, CDR2 FQNENV. The CDR3 contains 15 residues. The CDR3 reads CASSPTSGRNNEQFF. The CDR3, as DNA: TGTGCCAGCAGTCCCACTAGCGGGAGGAACAATGAGCAGTTCTTC.

The chain is built from TRBV4-1 and TRBJ2-1; 10 bases map to TRBD1. The length of the CDR3 is 16 residues. J lost 6 bases, V lost 1 base, and 6 bases had no gene match. The germline V gene has CDR1 MGHRA and CDR2 YSYEKL. This CDR3 reads CASSQGDRGARNEQFF. In DNA, the CDR3 is TGCGCCAGCAGCCAAGGGGACAGGGGCGCCCGCAATGAGCAGTTCTTC.